This T cell receptor (beta chain) is from a study of blood T cell repertoires in COVID-19. Study as a whole: The United States, Italy and Spain were the sources of the acute and convalescent COVID-19 samples. T cells, B-cell-depleted T cells, or PBMCs provided the cDNA or gDNA that served as material.

Original analysis: Reference gene primer amplification yielded estimated nucleated cell counts. Here immunoSEQ multiplex PCR was the method, and the copy in TCRdb shows in-frame clones only, minus some. V and J calls and clone size are as listed in that table; D and trimming were resolved from the DNA. The sample records some 45,000 clones, about 78% being singletons. The CDR3 runs to 15 residues. Germline-derived CDR1 and CDR2 are SNHLY and FYNNEI. Trimming took off 7 bases at V and 3 bases at J, with 15 bases between the two ends. This rearrangement joins TRBV2 to TRBJ1-4; D is undetermined. The sample comprised peripheral blood. This receptor was identified in a man between 70 and 80 years old with active or convalescent COVID-19. CDR3 DNA sequence: TGTGCCAGCAAACCTTGGGAGGGAGCTAATGAAAAACTGTTTTTT. Its translation: CASKPWEGANEKLFF.